This TCR beta chain was profiled in a study of blood T cell repertoires in COVID-19. On the study more broadly: Acute and convalescent COVID-19 samples came from the United States, Italy and Spain.

TCRdb's copy holds only in-frame clones and misses some; the assay was immunoSEQ multiplex PCR. The data contain about 130,000 clones, around 75% of them singletons. The CDR3 has 14 residues. Germline V gene lookup returns CDR1 MNHEY and CDR2 SVGAGI. V was clipped by 0 bases and J by 7 bases, with 12 bases between them. The receptor's source is a woman aged 65 to 85 with COVID-19, enrolled during active disease. The chain couples TRBV6-5 to TRBJ1-2; D gene ambiguous. The specimen was peripheral blood. The CDR3 sequence: CASSYSGRPLGYTF. CDR3 bases: TGTGCCAGCAGTTACTCCGGGAGACCTCTTGGCTACACCTTC.